This TCR beta chain is from a study of blood T cell repertoires in COVID-19. Study-level background: Material from acute and convalescent COVID-19 was sourced from the United States, Italy and Spain. Sources were T cells, B-cell-depleted T cells, or PBMCs; the material itself was cDNA or gDNA.

V was cut by 2 bases and J by 10 bases, with 15 bases left in between. The CDR3 runs 15 residues. Germline V gives CDR1 LGHDT, CDR2 YNNKEL (reference sequence). In the original workflow: Reference gene primer amplification in the assay estimated nucleated cell counts. Method: immunoSEQ multiplex PCR; TCRdb's copy keeps in-frame clones and lacks some. V, J and clone size reflect that table, while D and trimming were determined from the DNA. The sample lists just over 95,000 clones; just over 90% were seen once. The chain links TRBV3-1 (or the pseudogene TRBV3-2) to TRBJ1-6, with D possibly TRBD1 on 6 matching bases. The material sequenced was peripheral blood. The TCR was taken from a man aged 50 to 60 with acute or convalescent COVID-19. CDR3 loop: CASSQTVRGRSPLHF. CDR3 sequence (DNA): TGTGCCAGCAGCCAAACGGTCAGGGGCAGGTCACCCCTCCACTTT.